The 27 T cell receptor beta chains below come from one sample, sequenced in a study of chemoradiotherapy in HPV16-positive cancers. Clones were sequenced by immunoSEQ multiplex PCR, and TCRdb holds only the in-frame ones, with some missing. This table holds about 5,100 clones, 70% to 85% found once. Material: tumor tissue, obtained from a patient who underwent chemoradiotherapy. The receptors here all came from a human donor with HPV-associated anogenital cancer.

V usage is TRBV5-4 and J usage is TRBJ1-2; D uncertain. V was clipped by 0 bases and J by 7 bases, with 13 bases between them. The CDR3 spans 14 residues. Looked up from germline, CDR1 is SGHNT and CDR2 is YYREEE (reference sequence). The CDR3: CASSLGKGLSGYTF. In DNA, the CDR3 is TGTGCCAGCAGCTTGGGTAAAGGGTTAAGTGGCTACACCTTC.

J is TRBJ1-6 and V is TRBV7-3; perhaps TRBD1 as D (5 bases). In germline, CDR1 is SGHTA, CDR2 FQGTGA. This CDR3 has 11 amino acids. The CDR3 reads CPTLAGAPLHF. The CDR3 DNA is TGTCCTACCCTTGCGGGGGCACCCCTCCACTTT.

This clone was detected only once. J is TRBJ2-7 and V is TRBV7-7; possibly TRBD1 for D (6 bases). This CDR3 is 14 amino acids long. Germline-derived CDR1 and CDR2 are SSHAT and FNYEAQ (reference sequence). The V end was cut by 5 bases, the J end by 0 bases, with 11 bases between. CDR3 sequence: CASSVDSVSYEQYF. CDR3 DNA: TGTGCCAGCAGCGTGGACAGCGTCTCCTACGAGCAGTACTTC.

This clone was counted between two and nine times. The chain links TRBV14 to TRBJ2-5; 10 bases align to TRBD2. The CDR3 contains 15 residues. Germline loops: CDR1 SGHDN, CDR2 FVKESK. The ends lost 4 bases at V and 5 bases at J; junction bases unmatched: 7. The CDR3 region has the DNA TGTGCCAGCAGCCGAGGGACTAGCGTCAGGGAGACCCAGTACTTC. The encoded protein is CASSRGTSVRETQYF.

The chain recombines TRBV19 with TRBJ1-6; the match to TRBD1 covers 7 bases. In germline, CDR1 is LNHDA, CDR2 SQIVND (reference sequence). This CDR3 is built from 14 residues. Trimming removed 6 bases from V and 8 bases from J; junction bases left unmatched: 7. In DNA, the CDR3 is TGTGCCAGTAGACCTCAGGGGGGAGATTCACCCCTCCACTTT. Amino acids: CASRPQGGDSPLHF.

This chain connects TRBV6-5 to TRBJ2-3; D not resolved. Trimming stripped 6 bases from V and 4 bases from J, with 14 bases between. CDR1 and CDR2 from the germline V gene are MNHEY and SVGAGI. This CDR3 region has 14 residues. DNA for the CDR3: TGTGCCAGCAGCCGAACAGTGTTATCAGATACGCAGTATTTT. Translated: CASSRTVLSDTQYF.

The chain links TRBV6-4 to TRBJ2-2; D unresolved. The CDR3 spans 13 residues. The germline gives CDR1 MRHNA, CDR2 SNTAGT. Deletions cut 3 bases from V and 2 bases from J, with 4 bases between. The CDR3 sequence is CASSEDNTGELFF. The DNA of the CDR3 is TGTGCCAGCAGTGAGGACAACACCGGGGAGCTGTTTTTT.

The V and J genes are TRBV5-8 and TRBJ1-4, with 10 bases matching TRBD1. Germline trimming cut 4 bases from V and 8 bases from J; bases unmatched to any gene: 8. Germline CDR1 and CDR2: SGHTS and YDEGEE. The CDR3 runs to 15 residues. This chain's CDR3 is CASSSRDRGGEKLFF. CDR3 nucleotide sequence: TGTGCCAGCAGCAGTCGGGACAGGGGAGGAGAAAAACTGTTTTTT.

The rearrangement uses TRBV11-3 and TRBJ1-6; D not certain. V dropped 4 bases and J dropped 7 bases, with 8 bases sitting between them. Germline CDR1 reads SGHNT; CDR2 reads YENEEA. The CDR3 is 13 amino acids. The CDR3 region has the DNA TGTGCCAGCAGCTGGGCGGGGAATTCACCCCTCCACTTT. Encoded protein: CASSWAGNSPLHF.

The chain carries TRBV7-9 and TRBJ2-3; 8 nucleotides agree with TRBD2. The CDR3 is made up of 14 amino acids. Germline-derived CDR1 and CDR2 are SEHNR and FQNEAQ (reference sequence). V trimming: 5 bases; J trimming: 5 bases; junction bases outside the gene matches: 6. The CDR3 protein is CASSTSGKVDTQYF. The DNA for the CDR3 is TGTGCCAGCAGCACTAGCGGAAAAGTAGATACGCAGTATTTT.

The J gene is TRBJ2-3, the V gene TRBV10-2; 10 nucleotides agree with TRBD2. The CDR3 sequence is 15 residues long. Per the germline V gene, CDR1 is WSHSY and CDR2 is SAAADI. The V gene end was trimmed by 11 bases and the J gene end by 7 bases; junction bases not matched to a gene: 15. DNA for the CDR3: TGCGCCGCCGGGCCGGGAGCGGGGGGGCCGTATACGCAGTATTTT. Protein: CAAGPGAGGPYTQYF.

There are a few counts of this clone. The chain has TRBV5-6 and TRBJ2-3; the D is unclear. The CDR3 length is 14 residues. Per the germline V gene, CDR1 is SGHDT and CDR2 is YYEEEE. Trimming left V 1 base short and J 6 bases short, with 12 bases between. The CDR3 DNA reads TGTGCCAGCAGCTTGCTAGACGCTCGTGATACGCAGTATTTT. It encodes CASSLLDARDTQYF.

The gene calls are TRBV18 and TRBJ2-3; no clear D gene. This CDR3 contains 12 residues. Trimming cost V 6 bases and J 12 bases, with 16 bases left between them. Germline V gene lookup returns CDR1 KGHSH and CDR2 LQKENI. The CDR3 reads CASSSGPIDQYF. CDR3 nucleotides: TGTGCCAGCTCTTCCGGGCCGATCGATCAGTATTTT.

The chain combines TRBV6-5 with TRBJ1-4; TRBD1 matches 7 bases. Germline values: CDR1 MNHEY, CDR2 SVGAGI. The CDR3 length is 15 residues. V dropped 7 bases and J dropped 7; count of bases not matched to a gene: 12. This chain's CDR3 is CASTLTGTSGEKLFF. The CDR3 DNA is TGTGCCAGCACCTTGACAGGGACGTCTGGTGAAAAACTGTTTTTT.

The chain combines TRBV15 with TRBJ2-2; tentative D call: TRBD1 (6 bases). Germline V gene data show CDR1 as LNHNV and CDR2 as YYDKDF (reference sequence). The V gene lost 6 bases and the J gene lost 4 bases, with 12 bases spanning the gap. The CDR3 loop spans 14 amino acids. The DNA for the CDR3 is TGTGCCACCAGGCAGGACAGCCTCACCGGGGAGCTGTTTTTT. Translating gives CATRQDSLTGELFF.

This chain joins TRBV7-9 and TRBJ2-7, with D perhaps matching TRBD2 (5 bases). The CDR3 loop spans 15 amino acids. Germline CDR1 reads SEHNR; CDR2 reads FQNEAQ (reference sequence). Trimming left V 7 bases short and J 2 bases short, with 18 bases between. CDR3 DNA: TGTGCCAGCACCAATCAGGCAGAGGGTCCCTACGAGCAGTACTTC. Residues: CASTNQAEGPYEQYF. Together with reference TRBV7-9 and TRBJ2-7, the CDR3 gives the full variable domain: DTGVSQNPRHKITKRGQNVTFRCDPISEHNRLYWYRQTLGQGPEFLTYFQNEAQLEKSRLLSDRFSAERPKGSFSTLEIQRTEQGDSAMYLCASTNQAEGPYEQYFGPGTRLTVT.

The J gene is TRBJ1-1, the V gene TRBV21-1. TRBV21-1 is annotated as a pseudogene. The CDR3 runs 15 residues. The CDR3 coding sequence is TGTGCCAGCAGCAAAGAAACGGTAAGGAACACTGAAGCTTTCTTT. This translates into CASSKETVRNTEAFF.

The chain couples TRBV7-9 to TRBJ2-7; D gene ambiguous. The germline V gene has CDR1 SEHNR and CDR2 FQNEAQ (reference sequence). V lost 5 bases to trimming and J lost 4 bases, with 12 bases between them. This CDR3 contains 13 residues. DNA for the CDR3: TGTGCCAGCAGCCCCGATAGGTTATACGAGCAGTACTTC. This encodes CASSPDRLYEQYF.

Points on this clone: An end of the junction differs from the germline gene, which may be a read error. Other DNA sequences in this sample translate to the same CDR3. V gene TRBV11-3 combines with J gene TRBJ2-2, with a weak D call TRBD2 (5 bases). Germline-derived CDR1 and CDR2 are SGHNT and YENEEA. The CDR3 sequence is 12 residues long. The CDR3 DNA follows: TGTGCCAGCAGCTCCCTCACCGGGGAACTGTTTTTT. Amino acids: CASSSLTGELFF.

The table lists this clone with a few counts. The CDR3 DNA sequence: TGTGCCAGCAGCCAAACTAGCGGGGGGGCCCCCGGGGAGCTGTTTTTT. Translated: CASSQTSGGAPGELFF. The J gene is TRBJ2-2, the V gene TRBV7-7; 13 nucleotides align to TRBD2. Germline trimming cut 5 bases from V and 6 bases from J; bases unmatched to any gene: 6. CDR1 and CDR2 from the germline V gene are SSHAT and FNYEAQ (reference sequence). The CDR3 is 16 amino acids.

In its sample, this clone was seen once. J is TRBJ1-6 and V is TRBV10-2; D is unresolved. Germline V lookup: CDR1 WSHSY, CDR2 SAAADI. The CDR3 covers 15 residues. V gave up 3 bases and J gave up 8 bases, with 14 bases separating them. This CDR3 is CASSDLGPPHSPLHF. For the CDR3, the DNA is TGCGCCAGCAGTGATTTGGGTCCACCTCATTCACCCCTCCACTTT.

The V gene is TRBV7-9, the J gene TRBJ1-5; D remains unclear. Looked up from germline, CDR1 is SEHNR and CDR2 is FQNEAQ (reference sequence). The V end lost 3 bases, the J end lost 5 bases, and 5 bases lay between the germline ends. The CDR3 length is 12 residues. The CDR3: CASSLDYQPQHF. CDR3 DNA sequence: TGTGCCAGCAGCTTGGACTATCAGCCCCAGCATTTT.

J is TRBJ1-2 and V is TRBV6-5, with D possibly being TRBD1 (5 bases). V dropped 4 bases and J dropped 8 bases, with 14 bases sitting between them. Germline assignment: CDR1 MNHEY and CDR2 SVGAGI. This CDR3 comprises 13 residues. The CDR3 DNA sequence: TGTGCCAGCAGTTTCCATCAGGGTCGGGGCTACACCTTC. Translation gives CASSFHQGRGYTF.

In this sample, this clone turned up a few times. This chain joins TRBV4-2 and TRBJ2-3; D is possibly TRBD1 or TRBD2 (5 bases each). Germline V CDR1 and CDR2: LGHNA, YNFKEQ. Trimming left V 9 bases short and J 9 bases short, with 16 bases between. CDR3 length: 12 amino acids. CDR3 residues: CASSETTGTQYF. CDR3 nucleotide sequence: TGTGCCAGTTCCGAGACTACAGGCACGCAGTATTTT.

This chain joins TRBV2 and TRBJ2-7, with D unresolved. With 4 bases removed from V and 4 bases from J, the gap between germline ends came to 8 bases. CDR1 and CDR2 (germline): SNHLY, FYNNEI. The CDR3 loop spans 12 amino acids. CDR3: CASSGPFYEQYF. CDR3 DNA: TGTGCCAGCAGTGGTCCATTTTACGAGCAGTACTTC.

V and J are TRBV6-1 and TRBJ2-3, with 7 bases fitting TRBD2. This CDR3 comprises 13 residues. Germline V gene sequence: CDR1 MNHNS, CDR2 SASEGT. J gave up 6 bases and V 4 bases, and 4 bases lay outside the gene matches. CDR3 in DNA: TGTGCCAGCAGTGCGGGGGGTTGGGATACGCAGTATTTT. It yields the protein CASSAGGWDTQYF.

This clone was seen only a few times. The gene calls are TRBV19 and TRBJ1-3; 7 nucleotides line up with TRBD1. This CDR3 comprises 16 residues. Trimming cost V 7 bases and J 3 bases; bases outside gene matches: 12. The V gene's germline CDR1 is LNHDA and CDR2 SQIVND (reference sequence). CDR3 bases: TGTGCCAGTACCCCAAGAGCAGGGGGACTTGGAAACACCATATATTTT. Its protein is CASTPRAGGLGNTIYF.